Below, 22 T cell receptor beta chains from the same sample are listed, as sequenced in a study of cytomegalovirus exposure and HLA in healthy donors. 60 Vbeta and 13 Jbeta primers were used in PCR. Repertoires were generated with immunoSEQ multiplex PCR, while TCRdb's copy carries only in-frame clones and drops some. Here the sample spans 80,000 to 95,000 clones, roughly three fifths being singletons. The sample taken for sequencing was PBMCs. These TCRs come from a woman in her 30s in good health and CMV-seronegative.

The CDR3 DNA follows: TGTGCCTGGAAAACGGAGCCCGTTATGGGGACCCAGTACTTC. It yields the protein CAWKTEPVMGTQYF. The chain recombines TRBV30 with TRBJ2-5; D call uncertain. CDR3 length: 14 residues. The germline V and J ends were trimmed by 4 bases and 7 bases, with 19 bases remaining between them. Germline V lookup: CDR1 GTSNPN, CDR2 SVGIG (reference sequence). The full variable domain, with the rest looked up from reference TRBV30 and TRBJ2-5, is SQTIHQWPATLVQPVGSPLSLECTVEGTSNPNLYWYRQAAGRGLQLLFYSVGIGQISSEVPQNLSASRPQDRQFILSSKKLLLSDSGFYLCAWKTEPVMGTQYFGPGTRLLVL.

The chain uses TRBV6-6 and TRBJ1-1; D perhaps matches TRBD1 (5 bases). Per germline, CDR1 MNHNY and CDR2 SVGAGI (reference sequence). Trimming removed 7 bases from V and 2 bases from J, with 14 bases in between. The CDR3 consists of 14 residues. The CDR3 DNA reads as TGTGCCAGCAATCAGGGCGCACCAAACACTGAAGCTTTCTTT. Protein sequence: CASNQGAPNTEAFF.

The chain employs TRBV6-6 and TRBJ1-6; 8 bases agree with TRBD1. Germline loops: CDR1 MNHNY, CDR2 SVGAGI (reference sequence). CDR3 length: 14 residues. The J segment lost 7 bases and the V segment lost 7 bases, leaving 6 bases of the junction unmatched. This chain's CDR3 is CASNLDRGNSPLHF. CDR3 sequence (DNA): TGTGCCAGCAACCTAGACAGGGGAAATTCACCCCTCCACTTT.

The chain has TRBV9 and TRBJ1-3; TRBD1 is a possible D gene (5 bases). The V and J ends lost 2 bases and 3 bases respectively, with 12 bases between them. This CDR3 is built from 15 residues. CDR1 and CDR2 (germline): SGDLS, YYNGEE. CDR3 residues: CASSVWGEVGNTIYF. In nucleotides, the CDR3 is TGTGCCAGCAGCGTGTGGGGGGAAGTTGGAAACACCATATATTTT.

The chain recombines TRBV28 with TRBJ2-7; TRBD1 matches at 8 bases. This CDR3 comprises 13 residues. The junction had 8 bases not matched to a gene; V was cut back by 7 bases and J by 6 bases. The germline CDR1 and CDR2 sequences are MDHEN and SYDVKM. The CDR3 here is CASTNGQGGEQYF. CDR3 DNA: TGTGCCAGCACTAACGGACAGGGAGGCGAGCAGTACTTC.

The chain recombines TRBV5-1 with TRBJ1-1; 7 nucleotides agree with TRBD1. Per the germline V gene, CDR1 is SGHRS and CDR2 is YFSETQ. The CDR3 sequence is 16 residues long. V trimming: 8 bases; J trimming: 1 base; junction bases outside the gene matches: 14. The DNA for the CDR3 is TGCGCCAGTCAAACGGGGACAGAATTAGGGAACACTGAAGCTTTCTTT. Translating it yields CASQTGTELGNTEAFF.

J is TRBJ2-1 and V is TRBV10-3; 7 bases agree with TRBD2. There are 15 residues in the CDR3. Germline CDR1 and CDR2: ENHRY and SYGVKD. V shed 4 bases and J 7 bases; nucleotides not matched to a gene: 10. CDR3 DNA: TGTGCCATCAGTGTTGGCGCCTGGGGGGGGAATGAGCAGTTCTTC. This encodes CAISVGAWGGNEQFF.

The chain employs TRBV5-5 and TRBJ1-4; TRBD1 matches at 8 bases. Germline V gene sequence: CDR1 SGHKS, CDR2 YYEKEE (reference sequence). CDR3 length: 15 amino acids. J was trimmed by 3 bases and V by 5 bases; bases with no gene match: 6. The CDR3 region has the DNA TGTGCCAGCAGAACAACAGGGGGAGCTAATGAAAAACTGTTTTTT. It specifies CASRTTGGANEKLFF.

This clone has only a few counts. The chain joins TRBV7-8 to TRBJ2-5; TRBD1 might be the D (6 bases). CDR1 is SGHVS and CDR2 is FQNEAQ in the germline V gene. The CDR3 extends over 14 amino acids. Deletions cut 4 bases from V and 5 bases from J, with 14 bases between. CDR3 loop: CASSSGQLGETQYF. Here the CDR3 DNA reads TGTGCCAGCAGCTCCGGACAGCTCGGGGAGACCCAGTACTTC.

The chain couples TRBV5-1 to TRBJ2-4; no firm D call. V lost 0 bases and J 9 bases, leaving 16 bases between the germline ends. There are 15 residues in the CDR3. Germline-derived CDR1 and CDR2 are SGHRS and YFSETQ. The CDR3 DNA follows: TGCGCCAGCAGCTTGGCCTACGGTGCTAGGAGCATTCAGTACTTC. Amino acid sequence: CASSLAYGARSIQYF.

V usage is TRBV5-4 and J usage is TRBJ1-1, with 12 bases matching TRBD1. V lost 0 bases to trimming and J lost 4 bases; unmatched junction nucleotides: 7. Germline V CDR1 and CDR2: SGHNT, YYREEE (reference sequence). This CDR3 has 17 residues. CDR3 nucleotides: TGTGCCAGCAGCTTGGCGCGGGACAGGGGGCGAATCACTGAAGCTTTCTTT. Its protein product is CASSLARDRGRITEAFF. Full variable domain (outside the CDR3, taken from reference TRBV5-4 and TRBJ1-1): ETGVTQSPTHLIKTRGQQVTLRCSSQSGHNTVSWYQQALGQGPQFIFQYYREEENGRGNFPPRFSGLQFPNYSSELNVNALELDDSALYLCASSLARDRGRITEAFFGQGTRLTVV.

The chain combines TRBV5-5 with TRBJ1-1; D call uncertain. Between the trimmed V and J ends, which lost 4 bases and 1 base, there was a span of 8 bases. The CDR3 runs 13 residues. CDR1 and CDR2 (germline): SGHKS, YYEKEE (reference sequence). CDR3 sequence: CASSPPRNTEAFF. The DNA of the CDR3 is TGTGCCAGCAGCCCCCCTCGGAACACTGAAGCTTTCTTT.

This clone appeared once. CDR3 DNA: TGTGCCAGCAGTGAGAACCCACAATCCTACGAGCAGTACTTC. Protein: CASSENPQSYEQYF. The V and J genes are TRBV2 and TRBJ2-7; the D is unclear. Trimming stripped 3 bases from V and 1 base from J, with 10 bases between. The CDR3 has 14 amino acids. The germline V gene has CDR1 SNHLY and CDR2 FYNNEI.

There are a few counts of this clone. The chain couples TRBV4-1 to TRBJ2-3, with 7 bases fitting TRBD1. With V trimmed by 5 bases and J by 3 bases, 5 bases remained unmatched. The CDR3 covers 14 residues. In germline, CDR1 is MGHRA, CDR2 YSYEKL. The CDR3 sequence is CASSGDRATDTQYF. CDR3 in DNA: TGCGCCAGCAGCGGCGACAGGGCGACAGATACGCAGTATTTT.

In its sample, this clone was seen once. The rearrangement uses TRBV19 and TRBJ2-7; 9 bases are a match to TRBD2. The CDR3 sequence is 14 residues long. Germline CDR1 reads LNHDA; CDR2 reads SQIVND (reference sequence). The V and J ends lost 5 bases and 2 bases, in that order; junction bases with no gene match: 4. The CDR3 bases are TGTGCCAGTAGTTTGGCTAGCGGGACCTACGAGCAGTACTTC. It encodes CASSLASGTYEQYF. The full variable domain, rest sourced from reference TRBV19 and TRBJ2-7, is DGGITQSPKYLFRKEGQNVTLSCEQNLNHDAMYWYRQDPGQGLRLIYYSQIVNDFQKGDIAEGYSVSREKKESFPLTVTSAQKNPTAFYLCASSLASGTYEQYFGPGTRLTVT.

This chain uses TRBV7-3 with TRBJ2-4; 8 bases agree with TRBD2. Germline V gene data show CDR1 as SGHTA and CDR2 as FQGTGA. The length of the CDR3 is 14 residues. J was trimmed by 8 bases and V by 1 base; bases with no gene match: 4. The CDR3 sequence is CASSLSPGGHIQYF. The CDR3 DNA reads TGTGCCAGCAGCTTAAGTCCGGGAGGGCACATTCAGTACTTC.

The CDR3 protein is CASSLWVSPSYNEQFF. CDR3 coding DNA: TGTGCCAGCAGCTTGTGGGTCTCGCCTAGCTACAATGAGCAGTTCTTC. The chain links TRBV5-6 to TRBJ2-1; D unclear. The CDR3 is 16 residues long. The V gene lost 1 base and the J gene lost 3 bases, with 14 bases spanning the gap. In germline, CDR1 is SGHDT, CDR2 YYEEEE.

This clone was detected once. The V call is TRBV10-3, the J call TRBJ1-2; no firm D call. V was pared by 6 bases and J by 5 bases, with 7 bases between. This CDR3 comprises 11 residues. The germline V gene encodes CDR1 ENHRY and CDR2 SYGVKD. CDR3 coding DNA: TGTGCCATCAGACATCTGTATGGCTACACCTTC. This codes for CAIRHLYGYTF.

This clone has only a few counts. The chain recombines TRBV11-2 with TRBJ2-1; 10 positions match TRBD2. The V segment lost 1 base and the J segment 2 bases; nucleotides outside the gene matches: 2. The CDR3 is made up of 16 amino acids. Germline V lookup: CDR1 SGHAT, CDR2 FQNNGV. As DNA, the CDR3 is TGTGCCAGCAGCTTAGGCCTAGCGGGAGCCTACAATGAGCAGTTCTTC. Protein: CASSLGLAGAYNEQFF.

The CDR3 DNA is TGTGCCATCAGCTCCAGGGAGCGGGGAGGAGAAGCTTTCTTT. Protein: CAISSRERGGEAFF. The chain employs TRBV10-3 and TRBJ1-1, with D tentatively TRBD1 (5 bases). Trimming shortened V by 6 bases and J by 8 bases, and 19 bases separated the two germline ends. The germline V gene has CDR1 ENHRY and CDR2 SYGVKD. This CDR3 has 14 residues.

The genes are TRBV9 and TRBJ2-7; a possible D gene is TRBD2 (6 bases). V shed 0 bases and J shed 2 bases, with 9 bases lying between them. Germline V lookup: CDR1 SGDLS, CDR2 YYNGEE. This CDR3 spans 14 amino acids. The CDR3 nucleotides are TGTGCCAGCAGCGTAGCTAGCGTACCCTACGAGCAGTACTTC. The encoded protein is CASSVASVPYEQYF.

A single count supports this clone. The J gene is TRBJ2-2, the V gene TRBV19, with 10 bases fitting TRBD1. This CDR3 comprises 17 residues. The trim removed 10 bases at V and 0 bases at J, leaving 11 bases unmatched. Germline CDR1 is LNHDA and CDR2 is SQIVND (reference sequence). The CDR3 sequence is CATHRDRGFSNTGELFF. The CDR3 DNA is TGTGCCACCCACCGGGACAGGGGTTTTTCGAACACCGGGGAGCTGTTTTTT. Combining the CDR3 with reference TRBV19 and TRBJ2-2 gives the whole variable domain DGGITQSPKYLFRKEGQNVTLSCEQNLNHDAMYWYRQDPGQGLRLIYYSQIVNDFQKGDIAEGYSVSREKKESFPLTVTSAQKNPTAFYLCATHRDRGFSNTGELFFGEGSRLTVL.